There are a few counts of the clone carrying this T cell receptor beta chain. Time point meaning: patch test 3, about 24 weeks after DPC sensitization. Treatment here: therapeutic diphenylcyclopropenone sensitization with weekly scalp DPC. Prior to each patch test being applied, blood was drawn. This sample was taken from a study of human T cells and chemical hapten exposure. The library labeled individual cDNA molecules by adding unique molecular identifiers to them. TCRdb recomputed calls from the RACE reads with MiXCR, one row per CDR3 protein. The sample has 150,000 to 200,000 distinct CDR3 sequences; 25% to 30% are singletons. The CDR3 has 15 amino acids. In germline, CDR1 is SQVTM, CDR2 ANQGSEA. The V gene lost 6 bases and the J gene lost 2 bases, with 18 bases spanning the gap.

This chain connects TRBV29-1 to TRBJ2-3; D perhaps matches TRBD2 (6 bases). This clonotype was obtained from a woman between 18 and 30 years old with alopecia areata. Some clones in this sample may be carry-over from other donors' samples. The source was whole blood, collected in connection with sensitization to the hapten diphenylcyclopropenone (DPC). The CDR3 sequence: CSVGQASVYTDTQYF. CDR3 sequence (DNA): TGCAGCGTCGGTCAGGCTAGCGTTTACACAGATACGCAGTATTTT.